This T cell receptor (beta chain) emerged from a study of T cells in Graves' hyperthyroidism and ophthalmopathy (dated by TCRdb to about 2019). At the level of the whole study: Peripheral blood was sampled at the time of initial diagnosis, prior to any treatment. To identify TCR V-J signatures that set the groups apart, the researchers used a discovery cohort of approximately 98 patients, made up of 40 to 45 with Graves' ophthalmopathy and about 55 with stable Graves' hyperthyroidism. An independent validation cohort of under 20 hyperthyroidism patients and over 15 patients who later progressed to ophthalmopathy tested prospective prediction of ophthalmopathy. The approximately 100 discovery patients were divided at random into training and test sets in a 7:3 ratio. Thyroid tissue and blood T-cell repertoires from more than 5 Graves' hyperthyroidism patients were also compared in the study. Following sampling, methimazole starting at 30 mg daily was given to hyperthyroidism patients, and high-dose intravenous methylprednisolone was given to ophthalmopathy patients. The paper describes TCR Vbeta CDR3 sequencing of 140 or so peripheral blood samples, made up of fewer than 50 ophthalmopathy patients, over 70 hyperthyroidism patients and about 17 progressor patients.

To note about this clonotype: Its antigen remains unidentified. No base-level quality is on record; no much larger clone is a single base apart.

A patient counted as having stable Graves' hyperthyroidism if no progression to ophthalmopathy occurred over 18 months of follow-up. The hyperthyroidism patients were between 18 and 65 years old and newly diagnosed, with a disease duration of less than 2 months. The study excluded patients with uncontrolled infections, other autoimmune diseases, pregnancy or lactation. Diagnoses were established on the basis of clinical symptoms, serum thyroxine and TRAb, thyroid ultrasound, and orbital computed tomography. PBMCs were separated from roughly 10 ml of fresh peripheral blood using Ficoll-Paque density gradient centrifugation. Total RNA was extracted with Trizol reagent, and quality was checked on an Agilent 2100 Bioanalyzer. Beyond this particular receptor, the publication reports: Most expanded thyroid clonotypes (frequency above 0.001) were also detected in blood, a finding suggesting that blood repertoires may reflect thyroid immune responses. Ophthalmopathy was separated from stable hyperthyroidism by a 13 V-J signature model, with approximately 90% sensitivity and approximately 81% specificity obtained in cross-validation and 80%/75% obtained in testing. In validation, progression to ophthalmopathy was predicted by the model with approximately 67% sensitivity and roughly 72% specificity, a median of about 6.4 months before onset. Sample size was not statistically predetermined, and blinding of investigators to group allocation was not performed.

The TCR beta CDR3 regions were amplified from the RNA transcripts. A first-round RT-PCR of the TCR CDR3 used the HTBI primer set with the Qiagen OneStep RT-PCR kit. Libraries were constructed in a second round of multiplex PCR, after which size selection and purification were performed. Libraries were sequenced paired-end with 100 bp reads on an Illumina HiSeq2000. In the paper's pipeline: SOAPnuke was used to process the raw data, with reads discarded if the reads contained adapters or uncalled bases, had a mean Phred below 15, or lacked an exact constant-primer or identifier match. High-quality paired reads were merged using COPE v1.2.5, and each unique nucleotide sequence was defined as a clonotype. MiTCR v1.1 was used to align the clonotypes against IMGT TRBV, TRBD and TRBJ reference segments. The analysis included only V-J combinations with a frequency above 0.0001, which together covered around 99% of the repertoires. The TCS score was defined as the ratio of F50 (clonal expansion) to E x V (chaos), calculated using BLOSUM62-based TCRdist between CDR3 peptides within each V-J. Welch's t-statistics and random forest reduced fewer than 550 V-J features to roughly 13, which were used in a naive Bayes classifier (R e1071). Using fastp trimming at Q25 and MiXCR clonotype assembly, TCRdb reanalyzed the public sequencing data and kept in-frame beta chains. Identical CDR3 protein sequences are pooled into one entry, listed with their most common genes and DNA. V and J calls and clone size were set by TCRdb, not the authors. A total of 250,000 to 300,000 distinct CDR3 sequences appear in this sample, around 13% of them only once. Roughly 7.9% of the sample belongs to the ten largest clones.

The sample consisted of blood. The source of this sequence is a middle-aged woman with Graves' hyperthyroidism.

The CDR3 corresponds to CASSTTGQANYGYTF. The nucleotide sequence reads TGTGCCAGTAGTACGACAGGGCAAGCTAACTATGGCTACACCTTC. Recombination joined TRBV19 with TRBJ1-2, with 7 junctional bases fitting TRBD1. The germline V gene (reference sequence) gives CDR1 as LNHDA and CDR2 as SQIVND. Including the terminal cysteine and phenylalanine, the CDR3 comprises 15 residues. Kept here is only the CDR3 DNA, which spans 45 bases and is read in frame from base 1. Trimming accounts for 4 bases at V and 0 bases at J, while the number of junction bases matched to no gene is 5.